This T cell receptor (beta chain) was found in a study of T cell changes during pregnancy in multiple sclerosis (dated by TCRdb to between 2018 and 2021). For context, the study as a whole: The study examined how the T cell repertoire changed over the course of pregnancy in women with multiple sclerosis.

Sequences SGHRS (CDR1) and YFSETQ (CDR2) are obtained from the germline V gene. The junction shows trimming of 0 bases on V and 1 base on J, plus 10 bases between the germline ends. The CDR3, from cysteine to phenylalanine, totals 15 residues. The only DNA kept is the CDR3, 45 bases in frame from the first base. Concerning this clone: No antigen is known for it. Base qualities are missing; no much larger clone stands one base away.

To prepare the library, the immunoSEQ multiplex PCR assay was applied. The source is immuneACCESS, and TCRdb retained only in-frame sequences with V and J called. Part of the clones is not carried over; for the studies checked, unresolved V genes explain less than half of this, and the remainder is unexplained. The table for this sample lists 58,000 or so clones; roughly nine tenths of them were counted only once. The ten largest clones take up more than 0.3% of the sample. Recombination linked TRBV5-1 to TRBJ1-1; the D gene identity is not certain. The source material was CD4+ T cells from peripheral blood mononuclear cells, sampled in the third trimester of pregnancy. The receptor was derived from a female donor with multiple sclerosis, enrolled in a pregnancy study. The nucleotides read TGCGCCAGCAGCTTGGTCGCGGGCCAGAACACTGAAGCTTTCTTT. The resulting protein is CASSLVAGQNTEAFF.